This T cell receptor (beta chain) was profiled in a study of blood T cell repertoires in COVID-19. Study at large: Whether acute or convalescent, the COVID-19 samples came from the United States, Italy and Spain. Sources were T cells, B-cell-depleted T cells, or PBMCs; the material itself was cDNA or gDNA.

Authors' methods: Estimated nucleated cell counts came from reference gene primer amplification. TCRdb's copy holds only in-frame clones and misses some; the assay was immunoSEQ multiplex PCR. V, J and clone size reflect that table, while D and trimming were determined from the DNA. Of more than 150,000 clones listed, around 89% were seen once; the top ten hold 0.62%. Germline values: CDR1 SGHKS, CDR2 YYEKEE (reference sequence). The CDR3 totals 15 residues. V trimming: 4 bases; J trimming: 3 bases; junction bases outside the gene matches: 6. The chain has TRBV5-5 and TRBJ2-1; 8 bases align to TRBD1. The sequence derives from a man aged 50 or older with acute or convalescent COVID-19. Input material: peripheral blood. The CDR3 DNA reads TGTGCCAGCAGCGGCCGGGACAGGCTCTACAATGAGCAGTTCTTC. Translation: CASSGRDRLYNEQFF.